The rows below give T cell receptor beta chains drawn from one sample of a study of technical replicates of blood from a handful of donors. TCRdb's table, derived via immunoSEQ multiplex PCR, lists solely in-frame clones and lacks some. In the table there are roughly 85,000 clones, approximately 95% of which are singletons. The sample taken for sequencing was T cells isolated from PBMCs. The receptors shown here come from a human donor in good health. The CDR3 runs from the conserved cysteine through the conserved F or W. The D gene is left open where the match is weak. Part of the rows lack a size; the others show once, few, many or a class for expanded clones.

d_gene: .
v_gene: TRBV30
abundance: .
j_gene: TRBJ1-5
CDR3nt: TGTGCCTGGAGTGTAGGGACATCGAGCGATCAGCCCCAGCATTTT
CDR3aa: CAWSVGTSSDQPQHF

d_gene: TRBD1
v_gene: TRBV29-1
abundance: .
j_gene: TRBJ1-2
CDR3nt: TGCAGCACCCCCAGACAGGGGGCCGTCGGCTATGGCTACACCTTC
CDR3aa: CSTPRQGAVGYGYTF

d_gene: .
v_gene: TRBV7-9
abundance: .
j_gene: TRBJ2-1
CDR3nt: TGTGCCAGCAGCTTAGACGGAGTTGCTTACTCCTACAATGAGCAGTTCTTC
CDR3aa: CASSLDGVAYSYNEQFF

d_gene: TRBD2
v_gene: TRBV5-1
abundance: .
j_gene: TRBJ2-5
CDR3nt: TGCGCCAGCGGGGAGGGACTAGCGGGGTTCGAGACCCAGTACTTC
CDR3aa: CASGEGLAGFETQYF

d_gene: TRBD2
v_gene: TRBV28
abundance: .
j_gene: TRBJ2-7
CDR3nt: TGTGCCAGCAGTTTCCCACTAGCGGGAGTCGGAGAGCAGTACTTC
CDR3aa: CASSFPLAGVGEQYF

d_gene: TRBD2
v_gene: TRBV28
abundance: .
j_gene: TRBJ2-5
CDR3nt: TGTGCCAGCAGTTCCCCTACAGCGGGAGTGGTGACCCAGTACTTC
CDR3aa: CASSSPTAGVVTQYF

d_gene: TRBD1
v_gene: TRBV2
abundance: .
j_gene: TRBJ1-6
CDR3nt: TGTGCCGTAGAGTCGACAGGGGGCTATAATTCACCCCTCCACTTT
CDR3aa: CAVESTGGYNSPLHF

d_gene: .
v_gene: TRBV10-1
abundance: .
j_gene: TRBJ2-5
CDR3nt: TGCGCCAGCAGTGACAGTTTCGGCAGGGGTCATGAGACCCAGTACTTC
CDR3aa: CASSDSFGRGHETQYF

d_gene: TRBD2
v_gene: TRBV27
abundance: .
j_gene: TRBJ2-7
CDR3nt: TGTGCCAGCAGTTTCATAGCGGGAGGCTCCTACGAGCAGTACTTC
CDR3aa: CASSFIAGGSYEQYF

d_gene: .
v_gene: TRBV6-6
abundance: .
j_gene: TRBJ2-3
CDR3nt: TGTGCCAGCAGTTACTCGACGGGTCCGACCACAGATACGCAGTATTTT
CDR3aa: CASSYSTGPTTDTQYF

d_gene: .
v_gene: TRBV28
abundance: .
j_gene: TRBJ2-5
CDR3nt: TGTGCCAGCAGTTTATCAGGGTCGGAGACCCAGTACTTC
CDR3aa: CASSLSGSETQYF

d_gene: .
v_gene: TRBV6-1
abundance: once
j_gene: TRBJ1-1
CDR3nt: TGTGCCAGCAGTGAAGGGAGGACCGACACTGAAGCTTTCTTT
CDR3aa: CASSEGRTDTEAFF

d_gene: .
v_gene: TRBV15
abundance: .
j_gene: TRBJ1-4
CDR3nt: TGTGCCACCCTTAGACACACCCAGGGTGAAAAACTGTTTTTT
CDR3aa: CATLRHTQGEKLFF

d_gene: .
v_gene: TRBV2
abundance: .
j_gene: TRBJ2-7
CDR3nt: TGTGCCAGCAGTTGGGGGGTCCCCTACGAGCAGTACTTC
CDR3aa: CASSWGVPYEQYF

d_gene: .
v_gene: TRBV4-2
abundance: .
j_gene: TRBJ2-5
CDR3nt: TGTGCCAGCAGCCAACTGGGGCAGGCGATCCAAGAGACCCAGTACTTC
CDR3aa: CASSQLGQAIQETQYF

d_gene: .
v_gene: TRBV6-5
abundance: .
j_gene: TRBJ1-5
CDR3nt: TGTGCCAGCAGCACAGGGTATGGGCAGCCCCAGCATTTT
CDR3aa: CASSTGYGQPQHF

d_gene: .
v_gene: TRBV7-2
abundance: .
j_gene: TRBJ2-1
CDR3nt: TGTGCCAGCAGCGAACTAGTTTTGAGCTCCTACAATGAGCAGTTCTTC
CDR3aa: CASSELVLSSYNEQFF

d_gene: TRBD2
v_gene: TRBV6-6
abundance: .
j_gene: TRBJ2-2
CDR3nt: TGTGCCAGCAGTCGACTAGCGGGAGACACCGGGGAGCTGTTTTTT
CDR3aa: CASSRLAGDTGELFF

d_gene: .
v_gene: TRBV28
abundance: once
j_gene: TRBJ2-3
CDR3nt: TGTGCCAGCAGCCCGCCCGACAGAGCCACAGATACGCAGTATTTT
CDR3aa: CASSPPDRATDTQYF

d_gene: .
v_gene: TRBV7-3
abundance: few
j_gene: TRBJ1-1
CDR3nt: TGTGCCACCCCGGAGGAGGATGGCACTGAAGCTTTCTTT
CDR3aa: CATPEEDGTEAFF

d_gene: .
v_gene: TRBV19
abundance: .
j_gene: TRBJ1-1
CDR3nt: TGTGCCAGTAGGTACCCTTCCCCGCCCAACTCGGCCGTTACGACCAGGGGCACTGAAGCTTTCTTT
CDR3aa: CASRYPSPPNSAVTTRGTEAFF

d_gene: TRBD2
v_gene: TRBV4-2
abundance: .
j_gene: TRBJ2-3
CDR3nt: TGTGCCAGCAGCCAAGGGGTAGCGGGAGGGTTGGGCACAGATACGCAGTATTTT
CDR3aa: CASSQGVAGGLGTDTQYF

d_gene: .
v_gene: TRBV18
abundance: .
j_gene: TRBJ1-5
CDR3nt: TGTGCCAGCTCACCAGGACCACAGGGCGGTCAGCCCCAGCATTTT
CDR3aa: CASSPGPQGGQPQHF

d_gene: TRBD1
v_gene: TRBV19
abundance: .
j_gene: TRBJ2-3
CDR3nt: TGTGCCAGTAGCGATACTGGACAGGGGGGTAGCACAGATACGCAGTATTTT
CDR3aa: CASSDTGQGGSTDTQYF

d_gene: .
v_gene: TRBV10-1
abundance: .
j_gene: TRBJ1-1
CDR3nt: TGCGCCAGCAGTGAGACGACAGGAAACACTGAAGCTTTCTTT
CDR3aa: CASSETTGNTEAFF

d_gene: .
v_gene: TRBV13
abundance: .
j_gene: TRBJ2-7
CDR3nt: TGTGCCAGCAGCTTAGTAGGGAGGTCCTACGAGCAGTACTTC
CDR3aa: CASSLVGRSYEQYF

d_gene: TRBD2
v_gene: TRBV28
abundance: once
j_gene: TRBJ2-1
CDR3nt: TGTGCCAGCAGTTTATCTAGCGGGAGTTACAATGAGCAGTTCTTC
CDR3aa: CASSLSSGSYNEQFF

d_gene: .
v_gene: TRBV27
abundance: .
j_gene: TRBJ2-7
CDR3nt: TGTGCCAGCAGTTTATTTGGGACAAAATACGAGCAGTACTTC
CDR3aa: CASSLFGTKYEQYF

d_gene: .
v_gene: TRBV4-1
abundance: .
j_gene: TRBJ1-5
CDR3nt: TGCGCCAGCAGCCAAGATGTTCAGGATCAGCCCCAGCATTTT
CDR3aa: CASSQDVQDQPQHF

d_gene: TRBD2
v_gene: TRBV19
abundance: .
j_gene: TRBJ2-1
CDR3nt: TGTGCCAGTAGTATCGGGACTAGCGGGAGTAATGAGCAGTTCTTC
CDR3aa: CASSIGTSGSNEQFF

d_gene: TRBD2
v_gene: TRBV9
abundance: .
j_gene: TRBJ2-3
CDR3nt: TGTGCCAGCAGCCCGGGGGGAGTCAGCACAGATACGCAGTATTTT
CDR3aa: CASSPGGVSTDTQYF

d_gene: TRBD1
v_gene: TRBV6-1
abundance: .
j_gene: TRBJ1-1
CDR3nt: TGTGCCAGCAGTGGAGGGACAGGGGGGAACACTGAAGCTTTCTTT
CDR3aa: CASSGGTGGNTEAFF

d_gene: TRBD1
v_gene: TRBV19
abundance: once
j_gene: TRBJ1-6
CDR3nt: TGTGCCAGTAGTACCCAACAGGGGCGGAATTCACCCCTCCACTTT
CDR3aa: CASSTQQGRNSPLHF

d_gene: .
v_gene: TRBV6-5
abundance: .
j_gene: TRBJ1-4
CDR3nt: TGTGCCGTATCGGTGGGGCGGTCGAATGAAAAACTGTTTTTT
CDR3aa: CAVSVGRSNEKLFF

d_gene: .
v_gene: TRBV9
abundance: .
j_gene: TRBJ2-7
CDR3nt: TGTGCCAGCAGCTCCGGCGGACTGAGTCCCTCGATCGAGCAGTACTTC
CDR3aa: CASSSGGLSPSIEQYF

d_gene: .
v_gene: TRBV14
abundance: .
j_gene: TRBJ1-2
CDR3nt: TGTGCCAGCAGACCCACGGGGGAGAGCTATGGCTACACCTTC
CDR3aa: CASRPTGESYGYTF

d_gene: .
v_gene: TRBV2
abundance: .
j_gene: TRBJ1-1
CDR3nt: TGTGCCAGCATCCGGGGTCCGGGCACTGAAGCTTTCTTT
CDR3aa: CASIRGPGTEAFF

d_gene: TRBD1
v_gene: TRBV30
abundance: .
j_gene: TRBJ1-5
CDR3nt: TGTGCCTGGCAGTCCAAGACAGGGCGCAGGGGGCGGCCCCAGCATTTT
CDR3aa: CAWQSKTGRRGRPQHF

d_gene: .
v_gene: TRBV30
abundance: .
j_gene: TRBJ1-1
CDR3nt: TGTGCCTGGAGTGGACAGCTCAACACTGAAGCTTTCTTT
CDR3aa: CAWSGQLNTEAFF

d_gene: TRBD1
v_gene: TRBV28
abundance: .
j_gene: TRBJ2-7
CDR3nt: TGTGCCAGCAGTTTGGGTCGTCAGGGGGCTTTCTACGAGCAGTACTTC
CDR3aa: CASSLGRQGAFYEQYF

d_gene: .
v_gene: TRBV10-3
abundance: once
j_gene: TRBJ2-1
CDR3nt: TGTGCCATCAGTGCTCGCGAGGGTGGGTCCTACAATGAGCAGTTCTTC
CDR3aa: CAISAREGGSYNEQFF

d_gene: TRBD1
v_gene: TRBV18
abundance: .
j_gene: TRBJ2-2
CDR3nt: TGTGCCAGCTCACCTCAGGGGGCTGGCACCGGGGAGCTGTTTTTT
CDR3aa: CASSPQGAGTGELFF

d_gene: .
v_gene: TRBV5-1
abundance: .
j_gene: TRBJ2-3
CDR3nt: TGCGCCAGCAGAGAGGGCGGGGGCGGCACAGATACGCAGTATTTT
CDR3aa: CASREGGGGTDTQYF

d_gene: TRBD2
v_gene: TRBV19
abundance: .
j_gene: TRBJ2-7
CDR3nt: TGTGCCAGTAGTGACGGACTAGCGGGAGGCGGGTCGTCCTACGAGCAGTACTTC
CDR3aa: CASSDGLAGGGSSYEQYF

d_gene: .
v_gene: TRBV7-9
abundance: once
j_gene: TRBJ1-5
CDR3nt: TGTGCCAGCAGCTTAAGCGGCGGCAGTTATAGCAATCAGCCCCAGCATTTT
CDR3aa: CASSLSGGSYSNQPQHF

d_gene: TRBD2
v_gene: TRBV5-4
abundance: .
j_gene: TRBJ2-7
CDR3nt: TGTGCCAGCAGCTTTCGGGGGGACCCACGCTACGAGCAGTACTTC
CDR3aa: CASSFRGDPRYEQYF

d_gene: TRBD1
v_gene: TRBV30
abundance: .
j_gene: TRBJ1-1
CDR3nt: TGTGCCTGGAGTCCCCGGGACAGGGGGCTAGCTTTCTTT
CDR3aa: CAWSPRDRGLAFF

d_gene: TRBD1
v_gene: TRBV7-9
abundance: .
j_gene: TRBJ1-5
CDR3nt: TGTGCCAGCAGCGACTATTCCGGGACAGGGCATAATCAGCCCCAGCATTTT
CDR3aa: CASSDYSGTGHNQPQHF

d_gene: TRBD1
v_gene: TRBV28
abundance: once
j_gene: TRBJ1-1
CDR3nt: TGTGCCAGCAGCAGGACAGGGTATATGAACACTGAAGCTTTCTTT
CDR3aa: CASSRTGYMNTEAFF

d_gene: .
v_gene: TRBV28
abundance: .
j_gene: TRBJ1-5
CDR3nt: TGTGCCAGCGACTTTGGGTCAGGCAATCAGCCCCAGCATTTT
CDR3aa: CASDFGSGNQPQHF

d_gene: .
v_gene: TRBV6-4
abundance: .
j_gene: TRBJ1-1
CDR3nt: TGTGCCAGCAGTATAGGGACTAACACTGAAGCTTTCTTT
CDR3aa: CASSIGTNTEAFF

d_gene: .
v_gene: TRBV6-5
abundance: .
j_gene: TRBJ2-3
CDR3nt: TGTGCCAGCAGTTACGTCCAGGCCAGCACAGATACGCAGTATTTT
CDR3aa: CASSYVQASTDTQYF

d_gene: .
v_gene: TRBV14
abundance: .
j_gene: TRBJ2-1
CDR3nt: TGTGCCAGCAGCCAAGCAGGGGCCATCTCCTACAATGAGCAGTTCTTC
CDR3aa: CASSQAGAISYNEQFF